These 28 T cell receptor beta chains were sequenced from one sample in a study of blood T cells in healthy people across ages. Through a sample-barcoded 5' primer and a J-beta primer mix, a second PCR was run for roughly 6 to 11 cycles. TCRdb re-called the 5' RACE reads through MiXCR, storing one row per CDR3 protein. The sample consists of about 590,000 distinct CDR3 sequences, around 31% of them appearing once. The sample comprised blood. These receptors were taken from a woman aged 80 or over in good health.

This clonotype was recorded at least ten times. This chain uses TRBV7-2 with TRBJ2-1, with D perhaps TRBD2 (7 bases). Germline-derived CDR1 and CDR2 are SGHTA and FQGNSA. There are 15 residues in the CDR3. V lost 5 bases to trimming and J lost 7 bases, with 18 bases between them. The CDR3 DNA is TGTGCCAGCAGCCTTGGGCGGGGGCCTCGGAATGAGCAGTTCTTC. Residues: CASSLGRGPRNEQFF. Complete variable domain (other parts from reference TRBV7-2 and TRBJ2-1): GAGVSQSPSNKVTEKGKDVELRCDPISGHTALYWYRQSLGQGLEFLIYFQGNSAPDKSGLPSDRFSAERTGGSVSTLTIQRTQQEDSAVYLCASSLGRGPRNEQFFGPGTRLTVL.

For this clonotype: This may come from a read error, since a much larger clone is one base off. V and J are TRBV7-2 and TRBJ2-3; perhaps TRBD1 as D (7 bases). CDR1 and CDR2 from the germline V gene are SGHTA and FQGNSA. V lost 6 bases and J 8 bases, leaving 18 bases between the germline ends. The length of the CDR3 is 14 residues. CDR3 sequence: CASRTRQGGGTQYF. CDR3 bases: TGTGCCAGCAGGACTCGACAGGGAGGCGGTACGCAGTATTTT.

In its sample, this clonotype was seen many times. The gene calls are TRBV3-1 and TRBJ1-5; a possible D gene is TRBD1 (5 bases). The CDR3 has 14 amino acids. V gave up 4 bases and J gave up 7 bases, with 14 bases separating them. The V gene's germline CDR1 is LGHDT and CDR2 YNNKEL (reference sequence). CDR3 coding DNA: TGTGCCAGCAGCCCTCCAGGGCCTGGACAGCCCCAGCATTTT. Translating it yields CASSPPGPGQPQHF.

CDR3 bases: TGTGCCAGCAGCTTATCAGGGTCCACTGAAGCTTTCTTT. Amino acids: CASSLSGSTEAFF. The gene calls are TRBV7-3 and TRBJ1-1; D might be TRBD1 (5 bases). The CDR3 loop spans 13 amino acids. Germline V gene lookup returns CDR1 SGHTA and CDR2 FQGTGA. V lost 2 bases to trimming and J lost 4 bases, with 8 bases between them.

The CDR3 protein is CAISEFHTGGTGELFF. CDR3 coding DNA: TGTGCCATCAGTGAGTTTCATACAGGGGGCACCGGGGAGCTGTTTTTT. This chain joins TRBV10-3 and TRBJ2-2; 8 nucleotides match TRBD1. The trim removed 1 base at V and 4 bases at J, leaving 5 bases unmatched. The CDR3 totals 16 residues. CDR1 is ENHRY, CDR2 SYGVKD, per germline.

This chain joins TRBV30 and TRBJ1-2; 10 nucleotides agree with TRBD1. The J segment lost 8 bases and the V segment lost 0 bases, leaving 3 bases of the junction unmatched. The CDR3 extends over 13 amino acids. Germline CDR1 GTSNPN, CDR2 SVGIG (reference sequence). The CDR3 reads CAWSVRTGGGYTF. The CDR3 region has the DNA TGTGCCTGGAGTGTTAGGACAGGGGGAGGCTACACCTTC.

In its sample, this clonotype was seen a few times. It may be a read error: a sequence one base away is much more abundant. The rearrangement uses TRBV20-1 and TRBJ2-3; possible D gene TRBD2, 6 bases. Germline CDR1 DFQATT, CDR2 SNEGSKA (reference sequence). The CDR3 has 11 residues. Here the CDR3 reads CRAPSVDTQYF. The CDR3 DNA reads TGCAGGGCACCTAGCGTCGATACGCAGTATTTT.

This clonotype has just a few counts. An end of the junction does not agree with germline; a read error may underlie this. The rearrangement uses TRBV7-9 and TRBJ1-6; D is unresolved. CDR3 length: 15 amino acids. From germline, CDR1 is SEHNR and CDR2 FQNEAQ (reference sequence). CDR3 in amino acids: CASSLVGDPNSPPHF. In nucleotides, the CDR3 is TGTGCCAGCAGCTTAGTGGGTGATCCAAATTCACCCCCCCACTTT.

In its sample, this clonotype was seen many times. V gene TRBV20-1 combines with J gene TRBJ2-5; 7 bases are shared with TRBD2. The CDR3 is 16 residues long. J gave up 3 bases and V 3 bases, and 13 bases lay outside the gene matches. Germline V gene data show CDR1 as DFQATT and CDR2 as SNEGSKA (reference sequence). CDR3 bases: TGCAGTGCTAGGGAGGGACTATGGCGGGGGAAAGAGACCCAGTACTTC. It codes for CSAREGLWRGKETQYF.

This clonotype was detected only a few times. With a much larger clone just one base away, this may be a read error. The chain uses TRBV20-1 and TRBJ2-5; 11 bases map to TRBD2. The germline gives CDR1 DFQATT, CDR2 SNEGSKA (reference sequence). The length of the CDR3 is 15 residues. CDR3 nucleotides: TGCAGTGCTCCCCCGACTAGCGGGGCGCAAGAGACCCTGTACTTC. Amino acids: CSAPPTSGAQETLYF.

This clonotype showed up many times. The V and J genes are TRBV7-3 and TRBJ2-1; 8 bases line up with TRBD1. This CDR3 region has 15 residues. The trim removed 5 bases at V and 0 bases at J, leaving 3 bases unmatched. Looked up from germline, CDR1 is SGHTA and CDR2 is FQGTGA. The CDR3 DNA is TGTGCCAGCAGCCGACAGGGGAGCTCCTACAATGAGCAGTTCTTC. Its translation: CASSRQGSSYNEQFF. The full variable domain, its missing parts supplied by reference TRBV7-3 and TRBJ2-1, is GAGVSQTPSNKVTEKGKYVELRCDPISGHTALYWYRQSLGQGPEFLIYFQGTGAADDSGLPNDRFFAVRPEGSVSTLKIQRTERGDSAVYLCASSRQGSSYNEQFFGPGTRLTVL.

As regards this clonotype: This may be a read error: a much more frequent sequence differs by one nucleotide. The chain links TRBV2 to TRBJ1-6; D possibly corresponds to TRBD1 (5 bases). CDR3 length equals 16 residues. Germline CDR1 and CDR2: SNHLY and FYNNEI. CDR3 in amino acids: CASSEAGRRRDSPRHF. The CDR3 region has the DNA TGTGCCAGCAGTGAAGCGGGACGTCGGAGAGATTCACCCCGCCACTTT.

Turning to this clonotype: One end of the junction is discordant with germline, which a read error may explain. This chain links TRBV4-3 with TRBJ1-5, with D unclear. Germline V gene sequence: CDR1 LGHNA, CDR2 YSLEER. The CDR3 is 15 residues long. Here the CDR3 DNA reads TGCGCCAGCAACCAAGGACGGGGTAGCAATCAGCCCCAGCATTTT. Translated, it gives CASNQGRGSNQPQHF.

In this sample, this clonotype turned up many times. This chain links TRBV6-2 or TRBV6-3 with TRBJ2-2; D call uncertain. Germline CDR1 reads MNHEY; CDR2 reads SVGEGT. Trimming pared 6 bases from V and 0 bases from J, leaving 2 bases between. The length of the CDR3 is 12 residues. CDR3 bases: TGTGCCAGCAGCTCGAACACCGGGGAGCTGTTTTTT. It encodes CASSSNTGELFF.

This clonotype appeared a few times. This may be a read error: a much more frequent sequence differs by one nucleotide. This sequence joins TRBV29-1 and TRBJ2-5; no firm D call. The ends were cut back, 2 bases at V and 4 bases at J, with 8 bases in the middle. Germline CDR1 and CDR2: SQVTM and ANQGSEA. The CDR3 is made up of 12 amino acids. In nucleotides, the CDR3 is TGCAGCGTTGAATACGGAAGAGAGACCCAGTACTTC. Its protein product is CSVEYGRETQYF.

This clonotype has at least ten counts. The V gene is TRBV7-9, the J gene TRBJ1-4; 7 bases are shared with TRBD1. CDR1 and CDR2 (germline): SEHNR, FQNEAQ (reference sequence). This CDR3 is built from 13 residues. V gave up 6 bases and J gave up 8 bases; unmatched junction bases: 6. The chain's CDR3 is CASRGTDGEKLFF. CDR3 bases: TGTGCCAGCAGGGGGACAGACGGGGAAAAACTGTTTTTT.

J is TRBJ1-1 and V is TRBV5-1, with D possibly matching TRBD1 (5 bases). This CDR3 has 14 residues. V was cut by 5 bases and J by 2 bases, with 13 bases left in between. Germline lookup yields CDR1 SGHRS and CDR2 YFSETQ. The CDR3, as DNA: TGCGCCAGCAGATCGGGGGGGGGTAACACTGAAGCTTTCTTT. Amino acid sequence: CASRSGGGNTEAFF.

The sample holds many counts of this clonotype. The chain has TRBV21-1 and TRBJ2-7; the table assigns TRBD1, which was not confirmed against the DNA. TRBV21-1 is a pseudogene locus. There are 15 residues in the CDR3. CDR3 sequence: CASSKRRDRVYEQYF. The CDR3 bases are TGTGCCAGCAGCAAAAGACGGGACAGGGTCTACGAGCAGTACTTC.

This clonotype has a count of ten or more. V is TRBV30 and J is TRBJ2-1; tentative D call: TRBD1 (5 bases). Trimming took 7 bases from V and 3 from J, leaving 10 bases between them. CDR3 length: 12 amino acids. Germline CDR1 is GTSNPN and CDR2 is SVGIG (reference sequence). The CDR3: CASTEYYNEQFF. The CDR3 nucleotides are TGTGCCTCGACAGAATACTACAATGAGCAGTTCTTC.

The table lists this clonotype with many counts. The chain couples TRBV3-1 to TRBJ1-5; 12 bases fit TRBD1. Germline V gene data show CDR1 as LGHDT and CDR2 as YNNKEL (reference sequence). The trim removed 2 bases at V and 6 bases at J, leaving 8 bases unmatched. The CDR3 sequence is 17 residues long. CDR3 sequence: CASSQQRGTGGGQPQHF. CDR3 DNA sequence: TGTGCCAGCAGCCAACAACGTGGGACAGGGGGCGGTCAGCCCCAGCATTTT.

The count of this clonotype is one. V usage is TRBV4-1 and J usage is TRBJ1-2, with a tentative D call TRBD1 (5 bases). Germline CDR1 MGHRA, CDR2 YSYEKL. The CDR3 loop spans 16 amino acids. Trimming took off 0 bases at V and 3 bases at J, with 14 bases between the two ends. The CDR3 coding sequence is TGCGCCAGCAGCCAAGATTGGGGCAGGGCGGACTATGGCTACACCTTC. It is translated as CASSQDWGRADYGYTF.

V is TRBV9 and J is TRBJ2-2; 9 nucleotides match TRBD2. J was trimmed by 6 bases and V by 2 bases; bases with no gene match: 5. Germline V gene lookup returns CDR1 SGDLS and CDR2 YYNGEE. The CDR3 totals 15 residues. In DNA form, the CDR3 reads TGTGCCAGCAGCGTTCGCGGGGGGGAAGCCGGGGAGCTGTTTTTT. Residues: CASSVRGGEAGELFF.

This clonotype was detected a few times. The CDR3 here is CASSWGQLTNEKLFF. The CDR3 DNA reads TGTGCCAGCAGCTGGGGACAACTAACTAATGAAAAACTGTTTTTT. V is TRBV7-8 and J is TRBJ1-4; weak D call: TRBD1 (6 bases). The V end lost 4 bases, the J end lost 1 base, and 10 bases lay between the germline ends. Per the germline V gene, CDR1 is SGHVS and CDR2 is FQNEAQ. There are 15 residues in the CDR3.

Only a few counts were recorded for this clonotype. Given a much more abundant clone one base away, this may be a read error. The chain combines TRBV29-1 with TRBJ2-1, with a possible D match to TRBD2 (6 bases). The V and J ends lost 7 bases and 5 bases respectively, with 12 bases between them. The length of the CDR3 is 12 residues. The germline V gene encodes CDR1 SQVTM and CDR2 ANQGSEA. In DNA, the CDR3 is TGCAGCGCCGGGGGAGCCAACAATGAGCAGTTCTTC. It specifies CSAGGANNEQFF.

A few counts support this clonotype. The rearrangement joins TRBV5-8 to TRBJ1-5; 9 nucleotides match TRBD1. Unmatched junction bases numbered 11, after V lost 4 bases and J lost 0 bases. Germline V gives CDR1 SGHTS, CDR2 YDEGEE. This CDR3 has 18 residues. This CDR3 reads CASSPDRGHTYSNQPQHF. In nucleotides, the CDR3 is TGTGCCAGCAGCCCGGACAGGGGACATACCTATAGCAATCAGCCCCAGCATTTT.

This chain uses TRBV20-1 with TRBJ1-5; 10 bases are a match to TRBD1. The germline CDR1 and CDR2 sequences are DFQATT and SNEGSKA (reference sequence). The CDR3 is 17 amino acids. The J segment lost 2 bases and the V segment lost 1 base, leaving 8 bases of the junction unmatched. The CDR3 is CSARAGQGFGGNQPQHF. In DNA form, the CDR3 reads TGCAGTGCTAGAGCGGGACAGGGGTTTGGGGGCAATCAGCCCCAGCATTTT.

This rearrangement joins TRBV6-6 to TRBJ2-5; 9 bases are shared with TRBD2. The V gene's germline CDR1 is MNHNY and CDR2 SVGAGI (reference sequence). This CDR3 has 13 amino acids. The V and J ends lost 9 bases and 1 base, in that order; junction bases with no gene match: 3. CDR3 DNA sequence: TGTGCCAGTATGCGGGGGGGCCAAGAGACCCAGTACTTC. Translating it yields CASMRGGQETQYF.

DNA of the CDR3: TGTGCCAGCAGTCCCACGGGGCGGGAGACCCAGTTCTTC. This sequence encodes CASSPTGRETQFF. The genes are TRBV28 and TRBJ2-1, with 7 nucleotides matching TRBD2. Germline V gene lookup returns CDR1 MDHEN and CDR2 SYDVKM. With 5 bases clipped from V and 13 bases from J, the junction kept 11 bases outside the gene matches. This CDR3 is 13 amino acids long.